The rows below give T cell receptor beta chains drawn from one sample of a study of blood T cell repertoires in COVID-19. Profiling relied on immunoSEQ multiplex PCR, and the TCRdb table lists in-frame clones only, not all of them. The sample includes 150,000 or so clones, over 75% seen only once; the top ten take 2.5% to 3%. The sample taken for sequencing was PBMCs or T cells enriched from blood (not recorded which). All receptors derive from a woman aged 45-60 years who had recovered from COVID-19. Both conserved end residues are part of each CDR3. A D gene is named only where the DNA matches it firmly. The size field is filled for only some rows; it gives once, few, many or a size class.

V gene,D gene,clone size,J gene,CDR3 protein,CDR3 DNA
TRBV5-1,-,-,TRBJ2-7,CASSLTSTYSYEQYF,TGCGCCAGCAGCTTGACTAGCACCTACTCCTACGAGCAGTACTTC
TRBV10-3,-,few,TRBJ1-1,CAISEPRLGGVTEAFF,TGTGCCATCAGTGAACCGAGACTTGGGGGGGTAACTGAAGCTTTCTTT
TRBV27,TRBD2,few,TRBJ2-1,CASTRGYGTSESEQFF,TGTGCCAGCACCCGAGGGTATGGGACTAGTGAAAGTGAGCAGTTCTTC
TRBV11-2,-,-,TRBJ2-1,CASSLALRSNEQFF,TGTGCCAGCAGCTTAGCTCTCCGCAGCAATGAGCAGTTCTTC
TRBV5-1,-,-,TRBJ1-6,CASSLGMGLLHF,TGCGCCAGCAGCTTGGGTATGGGGCTCCTCCACTTT
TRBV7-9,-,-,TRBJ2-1,CASSLDGGKADEQFF,TGTGCCAGCAGCTTAGATGGGGGGAAAGCCGATGAGCAGTTCTTC
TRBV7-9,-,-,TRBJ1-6,CASSAQAGGFNSPLHF,TGTGCCAGCAGCGCCCAGGCCGGGGGGTTTAATTCACCCCTCCACTTT
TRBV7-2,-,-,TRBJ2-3,CASSLEESVAQYF,TGTGCCAGCAGCTTAGAGGAGTCCGTAGCGCAGTATTTT
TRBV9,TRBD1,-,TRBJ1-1,CASSVPTGANTEAFF,TGTGCCAGCAGCGTACCTACAGGGGCAAACACTGAAGCTTTCTTT
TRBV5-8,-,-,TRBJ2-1,CASSSGLWGYNEQFF,TGTGCCAGCAGCTCAGGACTATGGGGCTACAATGAGCAGTTCTTC
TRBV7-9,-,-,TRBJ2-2,CASSRNNGSPNTGELFF,TGTGCCAGCAGCCGCAATAACGGGAGCCCGAACACCGGGGAGCTGTTTTTT
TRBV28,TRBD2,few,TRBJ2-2,CASSFASGRAFDGGELFF,TGTGCCAGCAGTTTCGCTAGCGGGAGGGCCTTTGACGGCGGGGAGCTGTTTTTT
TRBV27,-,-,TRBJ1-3,CASRGSSGNTIYF,TGTGCCAGCAGAGGGAGCTCTGGAAACACCATATATTTT
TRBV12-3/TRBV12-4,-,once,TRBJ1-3,CASSRGPGNTIYF,TGTGCCAGCAGTCGCGGTCCTGGAAACACCATATATTTT
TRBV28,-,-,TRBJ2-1,CASGSGSSYNEQFF,TGTGCCAGCGGGTCGGGGTCCTCCTACAATGAGCAGTTCTTC
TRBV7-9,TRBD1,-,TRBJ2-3,CASSPPTGGTDTQYF,TGTGCCAGCAGCCCGCCGACAGGGGGCACAGATACGCAGTATTTT
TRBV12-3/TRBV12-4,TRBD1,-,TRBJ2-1,CASQGEINEQFF,TGTGCCAGTCAGGGGGAAATCAATGAGCAGTTCTTC
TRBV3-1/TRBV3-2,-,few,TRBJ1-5,CASSQGTGINQPQHF,TGTGCCAGCAGCCAAGGAACAGGGATCAATCAGCCCCAGCATTTT
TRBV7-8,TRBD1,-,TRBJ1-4,CASSKTGGASEKLFF,TGTGCCAGCAGCAAAACAGGGGGCGCGAGCGAAAAACTGTTTTTT
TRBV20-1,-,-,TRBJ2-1,CSASSAPGQFF,TGCAGTGCTAGTAGTGCGCCGGGTCAGTTCTTC
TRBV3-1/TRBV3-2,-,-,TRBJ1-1,CAAGGDRLNTEAFF,TGTGCCGCCGGGGGAGACCGATTGAACACTGAAGCTTTCTTT
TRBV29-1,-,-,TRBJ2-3,CSVQGDRDTQYF,TGCAGCGTCCAAGGAGATCGGGATACGCAGTATTTT
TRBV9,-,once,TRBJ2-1,CASSVEGKSYNEQFF,TGTGCCAGCAGCGTAGAGGGGAAATCCTACAATGAGCAGTTCTTC
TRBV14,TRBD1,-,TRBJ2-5,CASNRQGNQETQYF,TGTGCCAGCAACAGACAGGGGAACCAAGAGACCCAGTACTTC
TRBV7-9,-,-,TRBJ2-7,CASSTRGIGGILTYEQYF,TGTGCCAGCAGCACTCGGGGTATAGGCGGAATTCTTACCTACGAGCAGTACTTC
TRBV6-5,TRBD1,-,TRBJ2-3,CASSYLLQGDTQYF,TGTGCCAGCAGTTACTTATTACAGGGGGATACGCAGTATTTT
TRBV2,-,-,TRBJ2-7,CASRGDWRHEQYF,TGTGCCAGCAGAGGGGACTGGAGGCACGAGCAGTACTTC
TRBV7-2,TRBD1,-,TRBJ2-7,CASSFRQGAGEQYF,TGTGCCAGCAGCTTCAGACAGGGGGCGGGGGAGCAGTACTTC
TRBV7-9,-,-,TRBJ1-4,CASSRQSTNEKLFF,TGTGCCAGCAGCCGACAGTCAACTAATGAAAAACTGTTTTTT
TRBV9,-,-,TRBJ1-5,CASSASGSSNQPQHF,TGTGCCAGCAGCGCCTCAGGGTCGAGCAATCAGCCCCAGCATTTT
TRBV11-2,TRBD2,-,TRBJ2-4,CASSNVQLAGGGNIQYF,TGTGCCAGCAGCAACGTCCAACTAGCGGGAGGCGGAAACATTCAGTACTTC
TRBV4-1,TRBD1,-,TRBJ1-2,CASSQGDSSNYGYTF,TGCGCCAGCAGCCAGGGGGACAGCTCTAACTATGGCTACACCTTC
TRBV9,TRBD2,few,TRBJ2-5,CASSAWGASGGQETQYF,TGTGCCAGCAGCGCGTGGGGGGCTAGCGGGGGCCAAGAGACCCAGTACTTC